This record concerns one T cell receptor beta chain sequence. The germline V and J ends were trimmed by 6 bases and 7 bases, with 19 bases remaining between them. This CDR3 region has 15 residues. Germline CDR1 is SGHAT and CDR2 is FQDESV (reference sequence). Profiling relied on immunoSEQ multiplex PCR, and the TCRdb table lists in-frame clones only, not all of them. The sample records about 60,000 clones, less than 90% being singletons. The data derive from a study of OX40 agonist ivuxolimab in advanced cancers. V usage is TRBV11-1 and J usage is TRBJ2-1; either TRBD1 or TRBD2 may supply D (5 bases each). The TCR sequence derives from an adult with an advanced solid tumor such as melanoma, head and neck, liver or kidney cancer. Sample: CD4+ or CD8+ T cells sorted from blood, taken in a trial of the OX40 agonist ivuxolimab. CDR3 DNA: TGTGCCAGCAGACCCCGGGACCGGCAAAAGAATGAGCAGTTCTTC. It is translated as CASRPRDRQKNEQFF.